Below, 5 T cell receptor beta chains from the same sample are listed, as sequenced in a study of T cells after posttransplantation cyclophosphamide. The repertoire was sequenced with immunoSEQ multiplex PCR; TCRdb's copy has only in-frame clones and lacks some. The data show about 14,000 clones, with none appearing a single time. A marrow graft followed busulfan-fludarabine conditioning, with cyclophosphamide on days +3 and +4. The input for sequencing was PBMCs, taken approximately 1,100 days after allogeneic stem cell transplant with posttransplant cyclophosphamide. All receptors derive from a female patient aged 40-50 years who received an allogeneic stem cell transplant from a related donor, was CMV-positive, and had no GVHD. Some T cells may be provided by the graft donor.

The chain has TRBV13 and TRBJ2-5; D may be TRBD1 (5 bases). Germline V gene sequence: CDR1 PRHDT, CDR2 FYEKMQ (reference sequence). V gave up 0 bases and J gave up 2 bases, with 10 bases separating them. The CDR3 covers 15 residues. The CDR3 region is CASSLGRDSQETQYF. CDR3 sequence (DNA): TGTGCCAGCAGCTTAGGCCGTGACAGTCAAGAGACCCAGTACTTC.

This clone was seen at least ten times. One end of the junction varies from germline; a read error may be responsible. The gene calls are TRBV27 and TRBJ2-1; 8 nucleotides agree with TRBD2. The CDR3 is 14 amino acids. CDR1 and CDR2 (germline): MNHEY, SMNVEV (reference sequence). The chain's CDR3 is CASSLISGGNGQFF. DNA of the CDR3: TGTGCCAGCAGTTTGATCAGCGGGGGTAATGGGCAGTTCTTC.

Many counts were recorded for this clone. The rearrangement links TRBV7-3 to TRBJ2-3; 15 bases agree with TRBD2. Germline V gene data show CDR1 as SGHTA and CDR2 as FQGTGA. The CDR3 contains 15 residues. Trimming at V came to 5 bases and at J to 9 bases, leaving 6 bases not matched to a gene. CDR3 nucleotides: TGTGCCAGCAGCCCTGGACTAGCGGGGGGGGAGACGCAGTATTTT. This gives the protein CASSPGLAGGETQYF.

This clone was detected ten times or more. The chain has TRBV6-1 and TRBJ1-2, with D possibly matching TRBD1 (6 bases). Deletions cut 8 bases from V and 4 bases from J, with 11 bases between. The V gene's germline CDR1 is MNHNS and CDR2 SASEGT. The CDR3 loop spans 12 amino acids. CDR3: CASRQAPYGYTF. CDR3 nucleotides: TGTGCCAGCCGACAGGCACCCTATGGCTACACCTTC.

This clone was found many times. This chain joins TRBV7-2 and TRBJ1-1; TRBD1 matches at 8 bases. The CDR3 extends over 16 amino acids. With V trimmed by 0 bases and J by 4 bases, 7 bases remained unmatched. Germline V gene data show CDR1 as SGHTA and CDR2 as FQGNSA. The CDR3 DNA sequence: TGTGCCAGCAGCTTAGCTCACCGGCAGGGGGCCACTGAAGCTTTCTTT. Protein product: CASSLAHRQGATEAFF.